This is a list of T cell receptor beta chains from one sample in a study of regulatory T cells in long-lasting Graves disease. In TCRdb, the multiplex PCR reads were re-called with MiXCR into one record per CDR3 protein. The repertoire holds hundreds of thousands of distinct CDR3 sequences, with 13% as singletons. The same specimen was also included in a second study, on T cells in Graves' hyperthyroidism and ophthalmopathy.

Sequenced here: peripheral blood mononuclear cells (PBMCs), sampled at new diagnosis, from a patient treated with antithyroid drugs. Source of these receptors: a man aged 25-40 years with Graves disease. CDR3s include the opening cysteine and the closing phenylalanine or tryptophan. A D gene is named only where the DNA matches it firmly. For some rows the clone size is stated as once, few or many, or as a class when expanded; others skip it.

D: NA; V: TRBV3-1; J: TRBJ1-3; size: NA; CDR3: CASSYQTVSPSGNTIYF; DNA: TGTGCCAGCAGCTACCAAACAGTAAGCCCCTCTGGAAACACCATATATTTT
D: NA; V: TRBV29-1; J: TRBJ1-2; size: many; CDR3: CSVNAGVKVYGYTF; DNA: TGCAGCGTTAATGCAGGGGTCAAAGTCTATGGCTACACCTTC
D: TRBD1; V: TRBV2; J: TRBJ1-5; size: many; CDR3: CASSEWDGTGWDSNQPQHF; DNA: TGTGCCAGCAGTGAGTGGGACGGGACAGGTTGGGATAGCAATCAGCCCCAGCATTTT
D: NA; V: TRBV6-1; J: TRBJ1-4; size: few; CDR3: CASSELGTTEKLFF; DNA: TGTGCCAGCAGTGAATTGGGGACGACCGAAAAACTGTTTTTT
D: TRBD2; V: TRBV5-1; J: TRBJ2-1; size: few; CDR3: CASSLEGLAGLGEQFF; DNA: TGCGCCAGCAGCTTGGAAGGACTAGCGGGCCTGGGGGAGCAGTTCTTC
D: TRBD1; V: TRBV12-3/TRBV12-4; J: TRBJ2-5; size: many; CDR3: CASSDWDRNQETQYF; DNA: TGTGCCAGCAGTGACTGGGACAGAAACCAAGAGACCCAGTACTTC
D: NA; V: TRBV6-1; J: TRBJ1-4; size: many; CDR3: CASSDETNEKLFF; DNA: TGTGCCAGCAGTGATGAGACTAATGAAAAACTGTTTTTT
D: TRBD1; V: TRBV5-6; J: TRBJ2-5; size: NA; CDR3: CASSKRQGQETQYF; DNA: TGTGCCAGCAGCAAACGACAGGGCCAAGAGACCCAGTACTTC
D: NA; V: TRBV7-9; J: TRBJ2-7; size: NA; CDR3: CASSHLPRVRSTYGQYF; DNA: TGCGCCAGCAGCCACCTCCCCAGGGTACGGTCGACCTACGGGCAGTACTTC
D: NA; V: TRBV24-1; J: TRBJ2-3; size: NA; CDR3: CATLASSTDTQYF; DNA: TGTGCCACCCTAGCGTCTAGCACAGATACGCAGTATTTT
D: NA; V: TRBV12-3/TRBV12-4; J: TRBJ1-1; size: many; CDR3: CASTPGTGNTEAFF; DNA: TGTGCCAGCACACCCGGGACGGGGAACACTGAAGCTTTCTTT
D: TRBD2; V: TRBV7-8; J: TRBJ2-5; size: NA; CDR3: CASSQLLSGRARGETQYF; DNA: TGTGCCAGCAGCCAATTGCTTAGCGGGAGGGCCAGGGGAGAGACCCAGTACTTC
D: TRBD2; V: TRBV15; J: TRBJ2-1; size: many; CDR3: CATSMEASGYNEQFF; DNA: TGTGCCACCAGCATGGAGGCTAGCGGATACAATGAGCAGTTCTTC
D: NA; V: TRBV5-1; J: TRBJ1-1; size: many; CDR3: CASSLVSLNTEAFF; DNA: TGCGCCAGCAGCTTGGTTAGCTTGAACACTGAAGCTTTCTTT
D: TRBD2; V: TRBV19; J: TRBJ2-2; size: few; CDR3: CASSIRLAENTGELFF; DNA: TGTGCCAGTAGTATTAGACTAGCGGAGAACACCGGGGAGCTGTTTTTT
D: NA; V: TRBV16; J: TRBJ1-5; size: NA; CDR3: CASSPGRTDQPQHF; DNA: TGTGCCAGCAGCCCCGGGAGGACTGATCAGCCCCAGCATTTT
D: NA; V: TRBV7-9; J: TRBJ1-3; size: few; CDR3: CASSFVPISGNTIYF; DNA: TGTGCCAGCAGCTTTGTCCCCATCTCTGGAAACACCATATATTTT
D: TRBD1; V: TRBV2; J: TRBJ1-5; size: many; CDR3: CASSESGGSNQPQHF; DNA: TGTGCCAGCAGTGAATCAGGGGGGAGCAATCAGCCCCAGCATTTT
D: NA; V: TRBV12-3/TRBV12-4; J: TRBJ2-1; size: NA; CDR3: CASSILDAGGRNEQFF; DNA: NA
D: NA; V: TRBV19; J: TRBJ1-5; size: few; CDR3: CASAGQGSNQPQHF; DNA: TGTGCCAGTGCCGGGCAGGGTAGCAATCAGCCCCAGCATTTT
D: TRBD2; V: TRBV6-1; J: TRBJ2-1; size: many; CDR3: CASREQAGGTEQFF; DNA: TGTGCCAGCAGAGAGCAAGCGGGAGGCACTGAGCAGTTCTTC
D: TRBD1; V: TRBV7-2; J: TRBJ1-2; size: many; CDR3: CASSVTGTGYGYTF; DNA: TGTGCCAGCAGCGTCACCGGGACAGGGTATGGCTACACCTTC
D: NA; V: TRBV6-2/TRBV6-3; J: TRBJ2-3; size: few; CDR3: CASSVAPGTSTDTQYF; DNA: TGTGCCAGCAGTGTGGCCCCAGGTACTAGCACAGATACGCAGTATTTT
D: NA; V: TRBV7-9; J: TRBJ2-2; size: many; CDR3: CASSQRGGELFF; DNA: TGTGCCAGCAGCCAGCGAGGCGGGGAGCTGTTTTTT